This T cell receptor (beta chain) was obtained from a study of T cell changes during pregnancy in multiple sclerosis. Germline lookup yields CDR1 LNHDA and CDR2 SQIVND (reference sequence). The CDR3 covers 15 residues. V gave up 6 bases and J gave up 4 bases; unmatched junction bases: 8. This clone was seen once. The repertoire was sequenced with immunoSEQ multiplex PCR; TCRdb's copy has only in-frame clones and lacks some. This table has around 40,000 clones, around nine tenths appearing once. Sequenced here: CD4+ T cells from peripheral blood mononuclear cells, sampled in the first trimester of pregnancy. The origin of this receptor is a female donor in good health, enrolled as a control in a pregnancy study. This chain connects TRBV19 to TRBJ2-3; 9 nucleotides match TRBD2. CDR3 loop: CASSQLAGGPDTQYF. In DNA, the CDR3 is TGTGCCAGTAGCCAACTAGCGGGCGGCCCAGATACGCAGTATTTT.